The source of this TCR beta chain is a study of T-cell reconstitution after alpha-beta-depleted transplantation in children. Construction of the TCRbeta library involved unique molecular identifiers. Via MiXCR, TCRdb re-called the PCR reads, giving one row per CDR3 protein. The sample consists of about 640,000 distinct CDR3 sequences, approximately 17% of them appearing once. This clonotype was found many times. Source: PBMCs from the stem cell graft donor, taken from the stem cell graft. The receptor was derived from a human donor who donated a stem cell graft to a child with acute myeloid leukemia.

The CDR3, as DNA: TGCAGTGCTAGGAGACTAGCGGGTAGCTCCTACGAGCAGTACTTC. Amino acids: CSARRLAGSSYEQYF. The J gene is TRBJ2-7, the V gene TRBV20-1; the match to TRBD2 covers 10 bases. The CDR3 has 15 residues. Germline V gives CDR1 DFQATT, CDR2 SNEGSKA (reference sequence). V was clipped by 3 bases and J by 0 bases; unmatched bases: 5.